Sequencing of this T cell receptor beta chain was carried out in a study of OX40 agonist ivuxolimab in advanced cancers. This clone was seen a few times. Repertoires were generated with immunoSEQ multiplex PCR, while TCRdb's copy carries only in-frame clones and drops some. The sample has tens of thousands of clones; approximately 86% are singletons. Germline V gene data show CDR1 as SGHVS and CDR2 as FNYEAQ. The CDR3 extends over 14 amino acids. V lost 3 bases to trimming and J lost 3 bases, with 12 bases between them. The sequence derives from an adult with an advanced solid tumor such as melanoma, head and neck, liver or kidney cancer. The V call is TRBV7-6, the J call TRBJ2-7; weak D call: TRBD2 (6 bases). Here the sequenced sample was CD4+ or CD8+ T cells sorted from blood, taken in a trial of the OX40 agonist ivuxolimab. The CDR3 region is CASSFFAGSYEQYF. The CDR3 DNA is TGTGCCAGCAGCTTTTTTGCGGGAAGCTACGAGCAGTACTTC.